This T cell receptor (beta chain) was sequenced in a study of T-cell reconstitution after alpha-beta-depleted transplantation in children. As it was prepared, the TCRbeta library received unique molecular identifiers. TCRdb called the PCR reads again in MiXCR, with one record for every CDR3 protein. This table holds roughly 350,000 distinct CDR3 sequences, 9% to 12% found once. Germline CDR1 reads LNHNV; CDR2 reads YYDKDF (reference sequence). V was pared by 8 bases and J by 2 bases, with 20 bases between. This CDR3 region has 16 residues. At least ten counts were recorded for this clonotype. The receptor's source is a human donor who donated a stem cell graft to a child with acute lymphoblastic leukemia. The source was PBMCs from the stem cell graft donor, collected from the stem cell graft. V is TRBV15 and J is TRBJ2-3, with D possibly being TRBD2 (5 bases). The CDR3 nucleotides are TGTGCCACCTCCGTCAACCCTCTGGAGGCCACAGATACGCAGTATTTT. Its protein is CATSVNPLEATDTQYF.